This TCR beta chain was captured in a study of blood T cell repertoires in COVID-19 (dated by TCRdb to the early 2020s). Turning to the overall study: The collaborator samples originated in the United States, Italy and Spain and spanned the acute and convalescent phases of COVID-19. The material from the prospective study consisted of cDNA or gDNA derived from T cells, B-cell-depleted T cells, or PBMCs. Subjects who had been exposed to COVID-19, were actively infected with it, or had recovered from it provided the deeply sampled blood TCRbeta repertoires that made up the dataset. The repertoires were made available in a free public database intended to serve as a resource for research on the immune response to SARS-CoV-2. The samples were drawn from the first 160 participants of the ongoing ImmuneRACE study and from 950 to 1,500 subjects provided by 6 global collaborators. The sample metadata nearly always contained a de-identified subject ID, COVID-19 status, age in years and sex. Where available, HLA class I and class II types were taken from metadata supplied by the sample provider and were not determined by assay-based typing. Study-wide findings and limitations: How much clinical and demographic metadata was included differed by source and by participant, and the metadata was provided uncurated.

A note on this clone: Its antigen is still unknown. No much larger clone exists at a distance of one base, and base qualities are not known.

Whole blood was collected in K2EDTA tubes by collaborating institutions according to the institutions' own protocols. Collaborator samples were shipped for TCRbeta analysis as frozen whole blood, isolated PBMCs, or DNA extracted from either sample type. TCRbeta CDR3 regions were amplified from genomic DNA by means of the immunoSEQ Assay, a bias-controlled multiplex PCR. The authors' pipeline ran thus. Within the assay, amplification of reference gene primers was used to estimate how many nucleated cells each sample contained. Sequence reads were collapsed and filtered to measure the absolute abundance of every unique TCRbeta CDR3 rearrangement. For each sample, productive Simpson clonality was calculated as the square root of Simpson's diversity index across productive rearrangements. TCRdb stores this immuneACCESS table with in-frame sequences only. Part of the clones is absent; in the studies checked, under half of the shortfall reflects unresolved V genes, and no reason is known for the rest. The DNA gave D and trimming, while V, J and clone size come from that table. Counted in this sample were 100,000 or so clones; around 83% of them appeared once. In total, the top ten clones hold around 2% of the sample.

From a lookup of the germline V gene, CDR1 and CDR2 are SGHRS and YFSETQ. The CDR3 holds 15 amino acids from the cysteine to the phenylalanine. Only the CDR3 region is kept as DNA, spanning 45 bases read in frame from base 1. Trimming removed 5 bases from V and 2 bases from J; the gene matches leave 10 bases unexplained. This sequence originates from a man aged 65-85 years with active or convalescent COVID-19. The chain uses TRBV5-1 and TRBJ2-7; 7 nucleotides in the junction match TRBD1. Sequencing was done on a sample of peripheral blood. The nucleotide sequence reads TGCGCCAGCAGTCGGTCCGGGACAGATACCTACGAGCAGTACTTC. Its amino acids are CASSRSGTDTYEQYF.